These 13 T cell receptor beta chains came from one sample sequenced in a study of cytomegalovirus exposure and HLA in healthy donors. The PCR ran on 60 Vbeta and 13 Jbeta primers. TCRdb keeps only in-frame clones here, not all; method: immunoSEQ multiplex PCR. The data contain under 200,000 clones, roughly 74% of them singletons. The material sequenced was PBMCs. These receptors all come from a woman under 40 in good health and CMV-seronegative.

The chain combines TRBV11-3 with TRBJ2-7; 7 bases fit TRBD2. The CDR3 contains 19 residues. With V trimmed by 0 bases and J by 3 bases, 17 bases remained unmatched. Germline assignment: CDR1 SGHNT and CDR2 YENEEA. The CDR3: CASSLDETTSLAVRYEQYF. DNA for the CDR3: TGTGCCAGCAGCTTAGATGAGACCACATCGCTAGCGGTCCGCTACGAGCAGTACTTC.

The chain links TRBV7-2 to TRBJ1-2; 9 nucleotides line up with TRBD1. The CDR3 is 16 amino acids. Germline V gene sequence: CDR1 SGHTA, CDR2 FQGNSA. V lost 4 bases to trimming and J lost 0 bases; unmatched junction nucleotides: 6. CDR3 region: CASSSLGDRANYGYTF. The CDR3 nucleotides read TGTGCCAGCAGCTCACTGGGGGACAGGGCTAACTATGGCTACACCTTC.

The chain employs TRBV6-1 and TRBJ2-7; 9 bases line up with TRBD1. The V gene's germline CDR1 is MNHNS and CDR2 SASEGT. This CDR3 comprises 13 residues. Unmatched junction bases numbered 7, after V lost 6 bases and J lost 7 bases. Here the CDR3 DNA reads TGTGCCAGCAGCCCGGGACAGGGAAGGGAGCAGTACTTC. This gives the protein CASSPGQGREQYF.

V usage is TRBV5-4 and J usage is TRBJ1-1; 10 bases align to TRBD1. The CDR3 length is 13 residues. Germline CDR1 is SGHNT and CDR2 is YYREEE (reference sequence). With V trimmed by 4 bases and J by 4 bases, 1 base remained unmatched. The CDR3 nucleotides are TGTGCCAGCAGCGGACAGGGGGTCACTGAAGCTTTCTTT. Protein sequence: CASSGQGVTEAFF. The whole variable domain, filled in from reference TRBV5-4 and TRBJ1-1, reads ETGVTQSPTHLIKTRGQQVTLRCSSQSGHNTVSWYQQALGQGPQFIFQYYREEENGRGNFPPRFSGLQFPNYSSELNVNALELDDSALYLCASSGQGVTEAFFGQGTRLTVV.

This clone has only one observation. The chain combines TRBV21-1 with TRBJ1-1; the table names TRBD1, a call not compared with the DNA. TRBV21-1 is designated a pseudogene. The CDR3 runs 14 residues. CDR3 DNA sequence: TGTGCCAGCGCCCCGGGACAGGGCAACACTGAAGCTTTCTTT. This codes for CASAPGQGNTEAFF.

V usage is TRBV4-3 and J usage is TRBJ2-7; D possibly corresponds to TRBD1 (6 bases). Germline V gives CDR1 LGHNA, CDR2 YSLEER. There are 15 residues in the CDR3. V lost 0 bases and J 2 bases, leaving 11 bases between the germline ends. CDR3 in amino acids: CASSQDSGGPYEQYF. The CDR3 DNA sequence: TGCGCCAGCAGCCAAGATTCTGGGGGCCCCTACGAGCAGTACTTC.

The chain has TRBV11-2 and TRBJ1-4, with D unclear. This CDR3 is built from 16 residues. Germline V gene lookup returns CDR1 SGHAT and CDR2 FQNNGV. Trimming took 1 base from V and 4 from J, leaving 13 bases between them. CDR3 residues: CASSLAPAGYNEKLFF. CDR3 sequence (DNA): TGTGCCAGCAGCTTAGCACCAGCAGGTTATAATGAAAAACTGTTTTTT.

The CDR3 here is CASSPTTGKDSPLHF. The CDR3 DNA is TGTGCCAGCAGCCCGACGACAGGGAAGGATTCACCCCTCCACTTT. The chain couples TRBV7-6 to TRBJ1-6, with TRBD1 matching over 7 bases. Germline trimming cut 5 bases from V and 8 bases from J; bases unmatched to any gene: 9. The germline CDR1 and CDR2 sequences are SGHVS and FNYEAQ. The CDR3 runs to 15 residues. Drawing the rest from reference TRBV7-6 and TRBJ1-6, the complete variable domain is GAGVSQSPRYKVTKRGQDVALRCDPISGHVSLYWYRQALGQGPEFLTYFNYEAQQDKSGLPNDRFSAERPEGSISTLTIQRTEQRDSAMYRCASSPTTGKDSPLHFGNGTRLTVT.

This chain uses TRBV21-1 with TRBJ2-7; the table's D call, TRBD2, was not checked against the DNA. TRBV21-1 is termed a pseudogene. The CDR3 runs 15 residues. The DNA of the CDR3 is TGTGCCAGCAGCAATTGGACTTCTAAAACCTACGAGCAGTACTTC. As protein: CASSNWTSKTYEQYF.

The rearrangement links TRBV19 to TRBJ1-5; no clear D gene. The CDR3 is made up of 15 amino acids. Germline-derived CDR1 and CDR2 are LNHDA and SQIVND (reference sequence). Trimming stripped 7 bases from V and 0 bases from J, with 13 bases between. The CDR3 reads CASTPSHFSNQPQHF. Written as DNA, the CDR3 is TGTGCCAGTACCCCTAGCCACTTTAGCAATCAGCCCCAGCATTTT.

V is TRBV7-9 and J is TRBJ1-1, with TRBD1 as a possible D gene (5 bases). The CDR3 length is 16 residues. The V end lost 3 bases, the J end lost 4 bases, and 18 bases lay between the germline ends. Germline V gene data show CDR1 as SEHNR and CDR2 as FQNEAQ (reference sequence). For the CDR3, the DNA is TGTGCCAGCAGCTTGGTTGACGGGGGAGGAAGCACTGAAGCTTTCTTT. Residues: CASSLVDGGGSTEAFF. The entire variable domain, with the rest obtained from reference TRBV7-9 and TRBJ1-1, is as follows: DTGVSQNPRHKITKRGQNVTFRCDPISEHNRLYWYRQTLGQGPEFLTYFQNEAQLEKSRLLSDRFSAERPKGSFSTLEIQRTEQGDSAMYLCASSLVDGGGSTEAFFGQGTRLTVV.

This clone was found a few times. The chain uses TRBV29-1 and TRBJ1-3; D is ambiguous. Trimming took off 7 bases at V and 3 bases at J, with 7 bases between the two ends. The germline gives CDR1 SQVTM, CDR2 ANQGSEA. The length of the CDR3 is 11 residues. CDR3 in amino acids: CSAGIGNTIYF. In DNA form, the CDR3 reads TGCAGCGCGGGAATTGGAAACACCATATATTTT.

This chain connects TRBV5-1 to TRBJ2-3, with D maybe TRBD2 (7 bases). Trimming took 2 bases from V and 8 from J, leaving 18 bases between them. Germline V CDR1 and CDR2: SGHRS, YFSETQ. The CDR3 is 15 residues long. The CDR3 nucleotides read TGCGCCAGCAGCTTACAGGGTGGGAGGGCAGGTACGCAGTATTTT. As protein: CASSLQGGRAGTQYF.